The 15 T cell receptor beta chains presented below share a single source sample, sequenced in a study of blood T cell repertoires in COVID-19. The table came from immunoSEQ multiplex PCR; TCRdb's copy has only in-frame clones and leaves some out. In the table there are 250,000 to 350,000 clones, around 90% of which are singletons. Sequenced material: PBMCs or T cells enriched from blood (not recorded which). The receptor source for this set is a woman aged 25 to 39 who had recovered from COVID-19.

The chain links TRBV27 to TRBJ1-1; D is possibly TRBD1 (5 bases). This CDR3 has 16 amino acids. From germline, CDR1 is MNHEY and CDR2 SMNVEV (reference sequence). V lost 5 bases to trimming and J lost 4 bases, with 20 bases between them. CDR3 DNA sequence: TGTGCCAGCAGTCTTTATGCCCCCAGGGAGGGCACTGAAGCTTTCTTT. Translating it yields CASSLYAPREGTEAFF.

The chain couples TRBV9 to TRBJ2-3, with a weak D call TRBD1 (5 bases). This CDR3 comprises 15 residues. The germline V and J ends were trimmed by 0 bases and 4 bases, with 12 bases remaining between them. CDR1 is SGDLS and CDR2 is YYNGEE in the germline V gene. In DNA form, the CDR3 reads TGTGCCAGCAGCGTAGCTGGGGCAGGGCCAGATACGCAGTATTTT. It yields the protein CASSVAGAGPDTQYF.

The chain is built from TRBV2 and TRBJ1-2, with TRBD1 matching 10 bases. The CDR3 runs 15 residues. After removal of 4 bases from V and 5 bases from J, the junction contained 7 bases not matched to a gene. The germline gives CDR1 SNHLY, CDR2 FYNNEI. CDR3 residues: CASSAGTGALYGYTF. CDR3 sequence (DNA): TGTGCCAGCAGTGCCGGGACAGGGGCCTTATATGGCTACACCTTC.

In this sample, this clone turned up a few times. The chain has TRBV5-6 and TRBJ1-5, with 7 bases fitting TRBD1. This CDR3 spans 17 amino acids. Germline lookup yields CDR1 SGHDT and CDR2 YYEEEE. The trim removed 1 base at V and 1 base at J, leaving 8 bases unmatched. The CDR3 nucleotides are TGTGCCAGCAGCTTGAAGACACAGGGGCGAAGCAATCAGCCCCAGCATTTT. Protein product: CASSLKTQGRSNQPQHF.

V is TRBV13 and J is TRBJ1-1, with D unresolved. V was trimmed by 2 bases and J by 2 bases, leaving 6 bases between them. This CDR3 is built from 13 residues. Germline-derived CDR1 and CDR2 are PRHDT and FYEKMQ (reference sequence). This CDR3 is CASSLRYNTEAFF. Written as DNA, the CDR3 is TGTGCCAGCAGCTTACGGTATAACACTGAAGCTTTCTTT.

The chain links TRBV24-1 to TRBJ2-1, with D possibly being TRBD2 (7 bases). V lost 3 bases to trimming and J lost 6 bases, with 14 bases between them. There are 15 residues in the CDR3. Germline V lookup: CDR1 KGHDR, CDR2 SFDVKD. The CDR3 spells CATSDPGGPSNEQFF. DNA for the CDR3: TGTGCCACCAGTGATCCGGGGGGCCCATCCAATGAGCAGTTCTTC.

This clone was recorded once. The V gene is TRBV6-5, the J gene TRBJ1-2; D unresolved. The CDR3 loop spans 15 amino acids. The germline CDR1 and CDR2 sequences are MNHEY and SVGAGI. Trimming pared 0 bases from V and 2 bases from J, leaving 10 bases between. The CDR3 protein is CASSYSPGMNYGYTF. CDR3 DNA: TGTGCCAGCAGTTACTCGCCGGGTATGAACTATGGCTACACCTTC.

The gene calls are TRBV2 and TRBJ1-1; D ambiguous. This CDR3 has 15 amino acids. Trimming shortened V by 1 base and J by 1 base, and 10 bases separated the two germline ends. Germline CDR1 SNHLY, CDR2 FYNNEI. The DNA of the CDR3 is TGTGCCAGCAGTGAAGGGCGGATTCGGAACACTGAAGCTTTCTTT. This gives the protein CASSEGRIRNTEAFF.

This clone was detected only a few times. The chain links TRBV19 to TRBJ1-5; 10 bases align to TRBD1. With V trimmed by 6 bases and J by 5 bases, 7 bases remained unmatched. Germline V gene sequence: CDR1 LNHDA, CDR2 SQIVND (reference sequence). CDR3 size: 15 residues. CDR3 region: CASSTDRGPDQPQHF. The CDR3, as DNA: TGTGCCAGTAGCACAGACAGGGGGCCTGATCAGCCCCAGCATTTT.

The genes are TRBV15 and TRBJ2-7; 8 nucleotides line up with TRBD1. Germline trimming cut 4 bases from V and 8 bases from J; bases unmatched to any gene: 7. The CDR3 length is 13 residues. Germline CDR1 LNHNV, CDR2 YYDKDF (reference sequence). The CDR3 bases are TGTGCCACCAGCATCCGGACAGGGAGTCAGCAGTACTTC. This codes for CATSIRTGSQQYF. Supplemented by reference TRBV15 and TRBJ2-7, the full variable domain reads DAMVIQNPRYQVTQFGKPVTLSCSQTLNHNVMYWYQQKSSQAPKLLFHYYDKDFNNEADTPDNFQSRRPNTSFCFLDIRSPGLGDTAMYLCATSIRTGSQQYFGPGTRLTVT.

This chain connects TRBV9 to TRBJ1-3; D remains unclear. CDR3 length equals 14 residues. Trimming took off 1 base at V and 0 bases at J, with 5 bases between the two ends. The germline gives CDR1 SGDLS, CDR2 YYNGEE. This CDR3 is CASSVSLSGNTIYF. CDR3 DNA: TGTGCCAGCAGCGTATCCCTCTCTGGAAACACCATATATTTT.

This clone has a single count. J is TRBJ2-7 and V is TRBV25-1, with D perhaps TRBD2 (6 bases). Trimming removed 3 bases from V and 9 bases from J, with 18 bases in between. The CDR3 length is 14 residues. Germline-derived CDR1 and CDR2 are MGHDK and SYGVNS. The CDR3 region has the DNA TGTGCCAGCAGTGACCCTCGGGGGTTGGCGGGGCAGTACTTC. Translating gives CASSDPRGLAGQYF.

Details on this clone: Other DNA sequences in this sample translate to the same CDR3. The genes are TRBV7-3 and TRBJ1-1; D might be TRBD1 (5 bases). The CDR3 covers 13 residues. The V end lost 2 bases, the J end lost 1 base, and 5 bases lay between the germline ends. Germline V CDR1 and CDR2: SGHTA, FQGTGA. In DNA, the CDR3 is TGTGCCAGCAGCTTACAGGGGAACACTGAAGCTTTCTTT. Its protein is CASSLQGNTEAFF.

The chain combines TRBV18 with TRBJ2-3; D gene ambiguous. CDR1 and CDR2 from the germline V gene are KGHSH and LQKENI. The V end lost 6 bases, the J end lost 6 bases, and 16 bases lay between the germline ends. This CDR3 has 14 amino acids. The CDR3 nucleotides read TGTGCCAGCTCCCCTCCCCCGCCCGGGGATACGCAGTATTTT. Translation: CASSPPPPGDTQYF.

The chain's CDR3 is CASSYTFNTGDTQYF. CDR3 nucleotide sequence: TGTGCCAGCAGTTACACCTTTAATACAGGTGATACGCAGTATTTT. This chain links TRBV6-5 with TRBJ2-3; TRBD1 might be the D (5 bases). The CDR3 spans 15 residues. Germline lookup yields CDR1 MNHEY and CDR2 SVGAGI. V lost 2 bases and J 6 bases, leaving 15 bases between the germline ends.